The next 2 T cell receptor beta chains were all read from a single sample in a study of T cell responses to AZD1222 COVID-19 vaccine. Sequencing was performed with immunoSEQ multiplex PCR; in TCRdb, only in-frame clones are kept and a portion is missing. The table has some 150,000 clones, 92% seen once. This material consisted of peripheral blood, taken 28 days after the second AZD1222 dose. The receptors derive from an adult who received the AZD1222 COVID-19 vaccine.

The V and J genes are TRBV28 and TRBJ2-3, with 9 bases fitting TRBD1. The CDR3 has 15 residues. Germline V CDR1 and CDR2: MDHEN, SYDVKM. Trimming at V came to 4 bases and at J to 2 bases, leaving 4 bases not matched to a gene. Written as DNA, the CDR3 is TGTGCCAGCAGTTCCCGGGACAGGGACACAGATACGCAGTATTTT. This gives the protein CASSSRDRDTDTQYF. Supplemented by reference TRBV28 and TRBJ2-3, the full variable domain reads DVKVTQSSRYLVKRTGEKVFLECVQDMDHENMFWYRQDPGLGLRLIYFSYDVKMKEKGDIPEGYSVSREKKERFSLILESASTNQTSMYLCASSSRDRDTDTQYFGPGTRLTVL.

V usage is TRBV6-2 or TRBV6-3 and J usage is TRBJ2-3; D is possibly TRBD1 (5 bases). V lost 2 bases to trimming and J lost 6 bases, with 9 bases between them. Germline V lookup: CDR1 MNHEY, CDR2 SVGEGT. This CDR3 region has 13 residues. The CDR3: CASSYPRADTQYF. CDR3 coding DNA: TGTGCCAGCAGTTACCCCAGGGCGGATACGCAGTATTTT.